A few counts support the clone carrying this T cell receptor beta chain. Its specificity is unknown. CDR3 size: 13 residues. Trimming stripped 2 bases from V and 5 bases from J, with 6 bases between. The germline V gene encodes CDR1 SGHDN and CDR2 FVKESK. TCRdb's table, derived via immunoSEQ multiplex PCR, lists solely in-frame clones and lacks some. The sample records tens of thousands of clones, approximately 76% being singletons. Antigen-specific CD4+ T cell clonotypes were called by their expansion after viral peptide-pool culture in ViraFEST. Once cultured for roughly nine days, the cells underwent separation to obtain CD4+ T cells. None of these healthy vaccinees had been infected with SARS-CoV-2 before vaccination. These data come from a study of vaccination effects on CD4 cells after COVID-19.

This chain uses TRBV14 with TRBJ2-2; D is uncertain. The starting material was CD4+ T cells from PBMCs cultured with HCoV-NL63 spike peptides, obtained before COVID-19 vaccination. This receptor was identified in a human donor who received a COVID-19 vaccine. The CDR3 region has the DNA TGTGCCAGCAGCCAACAGGCAACCGGGGAGCTGTTTTTT. Its protein product is CASSQQATGELFF.